A selection of T cell receptor beta chains follows, all from one sample in a study of blood T cell repertoires in COVID-19. Repertoires were generated with immunoSEQ multiplex PCR, while TCRdb's copy carries only in-frame clones and drops some. The sample has approximately 170,000 clones; around nine tenths are singletons. Sequencing was carried out using peripheral blood. The origin of the receptors is a woman of 80 years or more with COVID-19, enrolled during active disease. The CDR3 runs from the conserved cysteine through the conserved F or W. D genes are given only for firm matches. Rows may omit the clone size; those that give it use once, few, many or a size class.

j_call d_call clone_size v_call cdr3_aa
TRBJ2-3 TRBD2 . TRBV5-1 CASSPWPGGSGADTQYF
TRBJ2-3 TRBD2 . TRBV6-2/TRBV6-3 CASSYSLAGGGIETDTQYF
TRBJ2-2 TRBD2 . TRBV7-2 CASSLGGTSGRIGTGELFF
TRBJ1-5 . . TRBV3-1/TRBV3-2 CASSQGLSNQPQHF
TRBJ1-4 . . TRBV27 CASSFQGTNEKLFF
TRBJ2-7 . once TRBV2 CASSDRVITYEQYF
TRBJ2-1 TRBD1 . TRBV28 CASSGGGQGLNEQFF
TRBJ2-2 TRBD2 . TRBV4-1 CASSQGPGRESGELFF
TRBJ2-7 . few TRBV6-6 CASSYSRDFTSYEQYF
TRBJ1-6 TRBD1 . TRBV10-3 CAASRDSKNSPLHF
TRBJ1-5 TRBD1 . TRBV6-2/TRBV6-3 CASSWIIRDRGSLSNQPQHF
TRBJ2-7 . . TRBV6-2/TRBV6-3 CASSDPSVYEQYF
TRBJ1-5 TRBD1 . TRBV6-6 CASSRIAGGNFRSNQPQHF
TRBJ2-1 . . TRBV7-2 CASSLRGAYNEQFF
TRBJ2-7 . . TRBV4-3 CASSQDYGYEQYF
TRBJ2-1 TRBD2 . TRBV24-1 CATSDHGTSRDEQFF
TRBJ1-1 . . TRBV18 CASSPGGDTEAFF
TRBJ1-5 . . TRBV7-2 CASSHGLFNQPQHF
TRBJ1-1 . . TRBV25-1 CASRRQNTEAFF
TRBJ1-2 . . TRBV6-5 CASQDSYYGYTF
TRBJ1-2 . . TRBV12-1 CASSPGTGGSNYGYTF
TRBJ2-2 TRBD1 . TRBV5-1 CASSLRQGVTGELFF
TRBJ2-1 TRBD1 . TRBV7-2 CASSFGQAVYNEQFF
TRBJ1-6 . . TRBV7-8 CASSLMGGYSYNSPLHF
TRBJ2-2 . many TRBV3-1/TRBV3-2 CASSQVQAGELFF
TRBJ2-5 TRBD1 . TRBV9 CASSVEGYRTGPQETQYF
TRBJ1-1 TRBD1 . TRBV7-9 CASSPGGRAEAFF
TRBJ2-7 . . TRBV4-1 CASSQSALFYEQYF
TRBJ1-3 TRBD1 . TRBV19 CASSPGQGASGNTIYF
TRBJ1-1 TRBD1 . TRBV6-5 CACRQGLNTEAFF
TRBJ1-1 TRBD1 . TRBV5-1 CASSLGDRVNTEAFF
TRBJ2-3 TRBD2 . TRBV18 CASSPGTSGPGTQYF
TRBJ2-2 TRBD2 . TRBV7-2 CASSPGLAGLPFLELFF
TRBJ1-1 . . TRBV28 CASSSAGSGVNAFF
TRBJ2-1 . many TRBV14 CASSQERALARIEQFF
TRBJ1-3 . once TRBV6-1 CASSERDTSGNTIYF
TRBJ2-7 TRBD1 . TRBV5-1 CASSLAPRRTGGSSYEQYF
TRBJ2-2 TRBD2 . TRBV9 CASSVGTSLYGELFF
TRBJ2-7 TRBD2 . TRBV3-1/TRBV3-2 CASSQDGLAIYEQYF
TRBJ1-2 . once TRBV6-5 CASSPAGGTGNGYTF
TRBJ2-5 TRBD2 . TRBV9 CASSVGGGPGETQYF
TRBJ1-2 . . TRBV6-5 CASSYSGGTNYGYTF
TRBJ1-2 . . TRBV6-5 CASRQGPGGYTF
TRBJ1-2 TRBD1 . TRBV28 CASSPGTAQDYGYTF
TRBJ2-7 . . TRBV12-3/TRBV12-4 CASSRSSYEQYF
TRBJ1-5 . few TRBV2 CASSGLGGPQHF
TRBJ2-5 TRBD2 . TRBV10-3 CAISPGVAGGETQYF
TRBJ2-7 TRBD2 . TRBV7-2 CASSLAAAGAYEQYF
TRBJ2-5 TRBD2 . TRBV5-1 CASSSSGGETTQYF
TRBJ2-1 TRBD2 . TRBV6-2/TRBV6-3 CASSYSLSGREDNEQFF
TRBJ1-5 TRBD1 . TRBV11-2 CASSQGVASNQPQHF
TRBJ1-2 TRBD1 . TRBV5-1 CASSEGQGPHSYTF
TRBJ1-6 TRBD1 . TRBV5-1 CASSKDRVAGSPLHF
TRBJ1-2 . . TRBV28 CASSLSGGANYGYTF